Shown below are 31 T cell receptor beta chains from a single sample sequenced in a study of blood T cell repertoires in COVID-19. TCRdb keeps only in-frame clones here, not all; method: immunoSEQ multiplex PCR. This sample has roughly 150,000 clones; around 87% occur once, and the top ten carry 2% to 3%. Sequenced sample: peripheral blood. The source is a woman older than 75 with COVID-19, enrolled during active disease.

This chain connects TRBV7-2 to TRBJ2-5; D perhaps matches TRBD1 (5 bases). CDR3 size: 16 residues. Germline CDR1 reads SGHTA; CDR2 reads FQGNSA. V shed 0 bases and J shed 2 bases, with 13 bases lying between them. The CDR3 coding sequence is TGTGCCAGCAGCTTAGCGAGTAGGGCAGGGCAAGAGACCCAGTACTTC. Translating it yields CASSLASRAGQETQYF.

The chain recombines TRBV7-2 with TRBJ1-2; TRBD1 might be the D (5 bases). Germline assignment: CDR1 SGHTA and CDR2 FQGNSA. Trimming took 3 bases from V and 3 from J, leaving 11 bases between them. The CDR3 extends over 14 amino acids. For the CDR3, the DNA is TGTGCCAGCAGCTTTCGTGACAGCTACTATGGCTACACCTTC. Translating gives CASSFRDSYYGYTF.

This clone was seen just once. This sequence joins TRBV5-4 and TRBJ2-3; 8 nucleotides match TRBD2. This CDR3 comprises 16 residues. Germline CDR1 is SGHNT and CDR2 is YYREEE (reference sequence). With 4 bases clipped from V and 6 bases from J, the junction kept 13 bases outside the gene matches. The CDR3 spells CASSASGGVLSDTQYF. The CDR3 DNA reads TGTGCCAGCAGCGCATCCGGGGGGGTTTTGTCGGATACGCAGTATTTT. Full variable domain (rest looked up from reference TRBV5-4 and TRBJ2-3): ETGVTQSPTHLIKTRGQQVTLRCSSQSGHNTVSWYQQALGQGPQFIFQYYREEENGRGNFPPRFSGLQFPNYSSELNVNALELDDSALYLCASSASGGVLSDTQYFGPGTRLTVL.

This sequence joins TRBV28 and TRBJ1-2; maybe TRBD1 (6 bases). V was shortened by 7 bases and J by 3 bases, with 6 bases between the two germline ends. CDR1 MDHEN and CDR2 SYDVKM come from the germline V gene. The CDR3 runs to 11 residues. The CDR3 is CASNRDYGYTF. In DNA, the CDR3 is TGTGCCAGCAACAGGGACTATGGCTACACCTTC.

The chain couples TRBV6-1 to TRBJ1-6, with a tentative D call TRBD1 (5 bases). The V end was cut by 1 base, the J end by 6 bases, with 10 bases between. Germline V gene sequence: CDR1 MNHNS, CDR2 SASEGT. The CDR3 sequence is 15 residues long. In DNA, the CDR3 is TGTGCCAGCAGTGAAGTTTCGGGGGTTAATTCACCCCTCCACTTT. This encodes CASSEVSGVNSPLHF.

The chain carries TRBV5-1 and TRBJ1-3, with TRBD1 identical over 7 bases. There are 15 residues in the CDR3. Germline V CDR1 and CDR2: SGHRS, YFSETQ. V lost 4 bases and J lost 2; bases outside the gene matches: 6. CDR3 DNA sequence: TGCGCCAGCAGCCCCCAGACAGGGCCTGGAAACACCATATATTTT. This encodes CASSPQTGPGNTIYF.

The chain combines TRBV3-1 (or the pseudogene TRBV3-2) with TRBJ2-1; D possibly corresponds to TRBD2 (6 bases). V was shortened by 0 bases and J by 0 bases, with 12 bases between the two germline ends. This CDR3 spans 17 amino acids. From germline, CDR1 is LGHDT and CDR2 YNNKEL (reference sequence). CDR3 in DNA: TGTGCCAGCAGCCAAGATCCCCCGCGGGGCTCCTACAATGAGCAGTTCTTC. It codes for CASSQDPPRGSYNEQFF.

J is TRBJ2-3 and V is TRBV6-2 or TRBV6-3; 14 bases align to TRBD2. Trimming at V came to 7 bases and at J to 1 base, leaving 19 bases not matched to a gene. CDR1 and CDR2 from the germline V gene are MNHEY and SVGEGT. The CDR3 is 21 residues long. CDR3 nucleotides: TGTGCCAGCACCCCACGCACAGGGGGGGGACTAGCGGGAGTTCGCACAGATACGCAGTATTTT. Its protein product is CASTPRTGGGLAGVRTDTQYF.

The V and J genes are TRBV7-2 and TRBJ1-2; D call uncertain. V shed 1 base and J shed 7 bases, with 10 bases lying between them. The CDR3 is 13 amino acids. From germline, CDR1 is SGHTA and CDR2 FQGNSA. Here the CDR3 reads CASSLGPETGYTF. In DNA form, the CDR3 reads TGTGCCAGCAGCTTAGGCCCAGAAACTGGCTACACCTTC.

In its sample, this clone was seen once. Written as DNA, the CDR3 is TGTGCCAGCAGCTCCCAATTACAGGGCCATAATCAGCCCCAGCATTTT. It yields the protein CASSSQLQGHNQPQHF. The chain uses TRBV6-2 or TRBV6-3 and TRBJ1-5, with a tentative D call TRBD1 (6 bases). This CDR3 region has 16 residues. Trimming removed 6 bases at V and 4 bases at J, with 19 bases between. The V gene's germline CDR1 is MNHEY and CDR2 SVGEGT.

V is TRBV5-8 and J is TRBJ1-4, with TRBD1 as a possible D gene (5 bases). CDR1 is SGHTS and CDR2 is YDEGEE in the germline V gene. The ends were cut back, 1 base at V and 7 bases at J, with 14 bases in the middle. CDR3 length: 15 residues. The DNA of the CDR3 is TGTGCCAGCAGCTTGAGCGGGGGTTGGGGTGAAAAACTGTTTTTT. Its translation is CASSLSGGWGEKLFF.

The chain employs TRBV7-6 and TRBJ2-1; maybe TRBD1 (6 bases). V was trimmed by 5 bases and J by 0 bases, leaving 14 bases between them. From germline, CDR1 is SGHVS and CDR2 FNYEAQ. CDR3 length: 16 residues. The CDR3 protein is CASSRIQGTSYNEQFF. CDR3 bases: TGTGCCAGCAGCCGCATACAGGGCACCTCCTACAATGAGCAGTTCTTC. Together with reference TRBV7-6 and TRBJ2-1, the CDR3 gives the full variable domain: GAGVSQSPRYKVTKRGQDVALRCDPISGHVSLYWYRQALGQGPEFLTYFNYEAQQDKSGLPNDRFSAERPEGSISTLTIQRTEQRDSAMYRCASSRIQGTSYNEQFFGPGTRLTVL.

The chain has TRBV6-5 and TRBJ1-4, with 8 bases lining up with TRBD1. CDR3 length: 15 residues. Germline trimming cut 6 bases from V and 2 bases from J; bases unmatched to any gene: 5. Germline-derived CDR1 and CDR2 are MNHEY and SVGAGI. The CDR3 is CASRRNRGTNEKLFF. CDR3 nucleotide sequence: TGTGCCAGCAGGCGTAACAGGGGGACTAATGAAAAACTGTTTTTT.

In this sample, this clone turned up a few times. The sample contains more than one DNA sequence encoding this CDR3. In DNA, the CDR3 is TGTGCCAGCAGTTACGCAGAGGTTGGAACTGAAGCTTTCTTT. This encodes CASSYAEVGTEAFF. The chain has TRBV6-6 and TRBJ1-1; D uncertain. This CDR3 region has 14 residues. V lost 2 bases, J lost 5 bases, and 12 bases lay in between. Germline V gene lookup returns CDR1 MNHNY and CDR2 SVGAGI (reference sequence).

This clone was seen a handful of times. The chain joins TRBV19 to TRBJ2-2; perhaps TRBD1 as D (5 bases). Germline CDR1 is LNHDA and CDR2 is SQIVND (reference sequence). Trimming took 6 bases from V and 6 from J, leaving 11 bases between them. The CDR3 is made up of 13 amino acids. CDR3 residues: CASRKGWAGELFF. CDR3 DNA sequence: TGTGCCAGTAGAAAGGGGTGGGCCGGGGAGCTGTTTTTT.

The CDR3 DNA is TGTGCCAGTAGTATACCGGGACACAGGGGTTCACCCCTCCACTTT. Translating it yields CASSIPGHRGSPLHF. The rearrangement uses TRBV19 and TRBJ1-6; 7 bases match TRBD1. Germline-derived CDR1 and CDR2 are LNHDA and SQIVND (reference sequence). This CDR3 has 15 amino acids. J gave up 9 bases and V 2 bases, and 7 bases lay outside the gene matches.

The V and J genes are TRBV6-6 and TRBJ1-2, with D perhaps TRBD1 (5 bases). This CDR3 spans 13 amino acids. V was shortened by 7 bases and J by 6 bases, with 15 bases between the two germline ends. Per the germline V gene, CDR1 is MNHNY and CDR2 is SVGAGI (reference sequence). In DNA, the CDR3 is TGTGCCAGCAAAAGAGGGACTGAGCATGGCTACACCTTC. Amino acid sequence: CASKRGTEHGYTF.

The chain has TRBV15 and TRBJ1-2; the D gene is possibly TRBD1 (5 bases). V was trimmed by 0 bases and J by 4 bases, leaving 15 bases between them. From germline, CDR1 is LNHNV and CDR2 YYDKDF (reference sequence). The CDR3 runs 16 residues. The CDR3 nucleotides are TGTGCCACCAGCAGAGATTTTGTCTCCGGGGGCTATGGCTACACCTTC. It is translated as CATSRDFVSGGYGYTF.

DNA for the CDR3: TGTGCCAGCAGTTCCCTGACTAGCGGGATGACAGATACGCAGTATTTT. This gives the protein CASSSLTSGMTDTQYF. The chain is built from TRBV2 and TRBJ2-3; 11 nucleotides line up with TRBD2. In germline, CDR1 is SNHLY, CDR2 FYNNEI. The CDR3 runs 16 residues. V lost 5 bases and J lost 3; bases outside the gene matches: 7.

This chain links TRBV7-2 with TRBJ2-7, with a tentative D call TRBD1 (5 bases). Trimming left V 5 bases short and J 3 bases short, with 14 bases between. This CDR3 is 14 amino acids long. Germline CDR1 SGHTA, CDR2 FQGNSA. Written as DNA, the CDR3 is TGTGCCAGCAGCGCCGCGAGTACAGGCTACGAGCAGTACTTC. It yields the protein CASSAASTGYEQYF. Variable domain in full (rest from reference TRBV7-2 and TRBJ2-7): GAGVSQSPSNKVTEKGKDVELRCDPISGHTALYWYRQSLGQGLEFLIYFQGNSAPDKSGLPSDRFSAERTGGSVSTLTIQRTQQEDSAVYLCASSAASTGYEQYFGPGTRLTVT.

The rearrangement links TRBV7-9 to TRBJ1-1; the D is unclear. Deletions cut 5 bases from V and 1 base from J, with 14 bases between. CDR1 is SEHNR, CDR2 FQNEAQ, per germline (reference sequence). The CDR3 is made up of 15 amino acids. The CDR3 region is CASSPLGRENTEAFF. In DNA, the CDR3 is TGTGCCAGCAGCCCCCTCGGGCGGGAGAACACTGAAGCTTTCTTT.

The CDR3 spells CASSERGEAFF. DNA for the CDR3: TGTGCCAGCAGTGAAAGGGGTGAAGCTTTCTTT. The chain uses TRBV6-1 and TRBJ1-1, with D possibly matching TRBD1 (5 bases). The CDR3 is 11 amino acids. Germline values: CDR1 MNHNS, CDR2 SASEGT. Trimming removed 2 bases at V and 7 bases at J, with 5 bases between.

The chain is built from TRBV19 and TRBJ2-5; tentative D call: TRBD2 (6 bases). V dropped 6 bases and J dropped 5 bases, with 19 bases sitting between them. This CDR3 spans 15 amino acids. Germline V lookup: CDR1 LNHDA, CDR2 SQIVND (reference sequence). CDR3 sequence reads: CASRPGTPLAETQYF. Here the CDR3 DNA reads TGTGCCAGTAGACCAGGGACTCCGTTGGCGGAGACCCAGTACTTC. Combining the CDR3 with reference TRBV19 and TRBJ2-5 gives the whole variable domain DGGITQSPKYLFRKEGQNVTLSCEQNLNHDAMYWYRQDPGQGLRLIYYSQIVNDFQKGDIAEGYSVSREKKESFPLTVTSAQKNPTAFYLCASRPGTPLAETQYFGPGTRLLVL.

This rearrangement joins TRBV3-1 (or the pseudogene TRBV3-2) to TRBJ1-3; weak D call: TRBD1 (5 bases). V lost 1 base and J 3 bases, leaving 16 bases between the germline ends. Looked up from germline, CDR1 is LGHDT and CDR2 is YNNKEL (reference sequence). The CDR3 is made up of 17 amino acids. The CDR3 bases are TGTGCCAGCAGCCAAGGGGGGAGGGGCCTTGTTGGAAACACCATATATTTT. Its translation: CASSQGGRGLVGNTIYF.

CDR3 protein: CASSYSPGGLETQYF. The CDR3 DNA follows: TGTGCCAGCAGTTACTCCCCAGGGGGCTTGGAGACCCAGTACTTC. The genes are TRBV6-5 and TRBJ2-5, with 8 bases matching TRBD1. This CDR3 spans 15 amino acids. Germline lookup yields CDR1 MNHEY and CDR2 SVGAGI. V shed 0 bases, J shed 5 bases, and the junction held 5 bases outside the gene matches.

The CDR3: CASKQATGAGNIQYF. Here the CDR3 DNA reads TGTGCCAGCAAACAGGCGACAGGGGCAGGAAACATTCAGTACTTC. The V call is TRBV2, the J call TRBJ2-4, with 8 bases matching TRBD1. The V gene end was trimmed by 7 bases and the J gene end by 6 bases; junction bases not matched to a gene: 11. The CDR3 consists of 15 residues. Germline V gene lookup returns CDR1 SNHLY and CDR2 FYNNEI.

The CDR3 loop reads CASSMRQGGQPQHF. The CDR3 DNA reads TGTGCCAGTAGTATGAGGCAGGGAGGCCAGCCCCAGCATTTT. The gene calls are TRBV19 and TRBJ1-5; maybe TRBD1 (5 bases). The V gene's germline CDR1 is LNHDA and CDR2 SQIVND (reference sequence). Trimming took off 3 bases at V and 7 bases at J, with 13 bases between the two ends. CDR3 length: 14 residues.

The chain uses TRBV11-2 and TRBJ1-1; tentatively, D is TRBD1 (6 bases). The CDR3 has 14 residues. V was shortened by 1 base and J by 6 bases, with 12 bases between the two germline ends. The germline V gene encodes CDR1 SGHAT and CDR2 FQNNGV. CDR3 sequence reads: CASSLVTGKSEAFF. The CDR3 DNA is TGTGCCAGCAGCTTAGTTACAGGGAAATCTGAAGCTTTCTTT.

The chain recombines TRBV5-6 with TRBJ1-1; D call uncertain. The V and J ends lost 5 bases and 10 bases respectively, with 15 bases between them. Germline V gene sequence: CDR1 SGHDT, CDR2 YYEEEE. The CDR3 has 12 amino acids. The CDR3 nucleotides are TGTGCCAGCAGTCCCGAGGATGGTTTAGCTTTCTTT. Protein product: CASSPEDGLAFF.

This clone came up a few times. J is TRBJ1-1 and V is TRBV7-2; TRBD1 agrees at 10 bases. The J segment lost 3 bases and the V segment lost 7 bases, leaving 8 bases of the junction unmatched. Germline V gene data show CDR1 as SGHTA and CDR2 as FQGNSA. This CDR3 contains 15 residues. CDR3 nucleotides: TGTGCCAGCATCCAAGTCGGACAGGGGGACACTGAAGCTTTCTTT. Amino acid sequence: CASIQVGQGDTEAFF.

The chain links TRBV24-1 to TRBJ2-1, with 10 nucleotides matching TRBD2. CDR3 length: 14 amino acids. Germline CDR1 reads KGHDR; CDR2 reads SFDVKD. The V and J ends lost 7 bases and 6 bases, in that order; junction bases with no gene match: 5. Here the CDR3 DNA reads TGTGCCACCAGGATGTCTAGCGGGAGCAATGAGCAGTTCTTC. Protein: CATRMSSGSNEQFF.